A selection of T cell receptor beta chains follows, all from one sample in a study of shared clonotypes between healthy human individuals. Profiling relied on immunoSEQ multiplex PCR, and the TCRdb table lists in-frame clones only, not all of them. The table shows 550,000 to 600,000 clones, with around three quarters occurring only once. The specimen was PBMCs. Receptor source: a woman in her thirties or forties in good health. Some clones in this sample may be carry-over from other donors' samples. The CDR3 runs from the conserved cysteine through the conserved F or W. D genes are given only for firm matches. Size values are once, few and many counts, or a class for expanded clones, and some rows have none.

-	-	TRBV28	TRBJ2-7	CASRGSRGEQYF	TGTGCCAGCAGGGGATCGAGGGGAGAGCAGTACTTC
-	TRBD2	TRBV4-3	TRBJ2-7	CASSQVTSGPYEQYF	TGCGCCAGCAGCCAAGTTACTAGCGGGCCTTACGAGCAGTACTTC
-	TRBD2	TRBV6-6	TRBJ2-3	CASSRGLAGGTDTQYF	TGTGCCAGCAGCCGAGGACTAGCGGGGGGCACAGATACGCAGTATTTT
few	TRBD2	TRBV7-2	TRBJ2-1	CASSRFGTSPYNEQFF	TGTGCCAGCAGCCGATTCGGGACTAGCCCTTACAATGAGCAGTTCTTC
many	TRBD2	TRBV11-1	TRBJ2-3	CASSAGLATDTQYF	TGTGCCAGCAGCGCCGGACTAGCGACAGATACGCAGTATTTT
-	-	TRBV5-7	TRBJ2-5	CASSPGLAQPQETQYF	TGTGCCAGCAGCCCGGGCCTAGCTCAGCCCCAAGAGACCCAGTACTTC
few	-	TRBV19	TRBJ2-1	CASNIPGGGNEQFF	TGTGCCAGTAACATACCGGGGGGCGGTAATGAGCAGTTCTTC
-	-	TRBV27	TRBJ1-5	CASSFSGRGQPQHF	TGTGCCAGCAGTTTTTCAGGGAGGGGTCAGCCCCAGCATTTT
-	TRBD2	TRBV28	TRBJ2-7	CASSLGGSNYEQYF	TGTGCCAGCAGTTTAGGCGGGAGTAACTACGAGCAGTACTTC
-	TRBD2	TRBV2	TRBJ2-3	CASSVAGETGDTQYF	TGTGCCAGCAGTGTCGCGGGAGAGACCGGAGATACGCAGTATTTT
-	TRBD2	TRBV7-9	TRBJ2-7	CASSREVVSYEQYF	TGTGCCAGCAGCCGGGAGGTGGTTTCCTACGAGCAGTACTTC
once	-	TRBV5-3	TRBJ1-3	CARSRNLNRQSEAGNTIYF	TGTGCCAGAAGCCGAAACCTCAACAGGCAGTCTGAGGCGGGAAACACCATATATTTT
-	-	TRBV5-1	TRBJ2-7	CASSTPGGSYEQYF	TGCGCCAGCAGCACGCCAGGGGGGTCCTACGAGCAGTACTTC
-	TRBD2	TRBV5-1	TRBJ2-1	CASSPFSGLEQFF	TGCGCCAGCAGCCCATTTAGCGGGCTTGAGCAGTTCTTC
few	-	TRBV11-2	TRBJ2-7	CASSPRIGYEQYF	TGTGCCAGCAGCCCCCGAATCGGGTACGAGCAGTACTTC
-	-	TRBV27	TRBJ2-7	CASRPTGSSYEQYF	TGTGCCAGCAGACCAACAGGAAGCTCCTACGAGCAGTACTTC
-	TRBD1	TRBV7-2	TRBJ2-1	CASSRTQGNEQFF	TGTGCCAGCAGCCGTACACAGGGGAATGAGCAGTTCTTC
once	TRBD2	TRBV7-3	TRBJ2-1	CASSLTSGSAGEQFF	TGTGCCAGCAGCCTAACTAGCGGGTCGGCGGGTGAGCAGTTCTTC
-	-	TRBV19	TRBJ2-5	CASSPLSTAYQETQYF	TGTGCCAGTAGTCCTCTCTCCACAGCCTACCAAGAGACCCAGTACTTC
-	-	TRBV7-2	TRBJ1-1	CASSPDPGTYTEAFF	TGTGCCAGCAGCCCCGATCCTGGGACATATACTGAAGCTTTCTTT
-	-	TRBV14	TRBJ1-1	CASSQSLNTEAFF	TGTGCCAGCAGCCAAAGTTTGAACACTGAAGCTTTCTTT
once	-	TRBV6-1	TRBJ1-5	CASSGDNQPQHF	TGTGCCAGCAGTGGGGACAATCAGCCCCAGCATTTT
-	-	TRBV27	TRBJ2-7	CASSPPFPRLNEQYF	TGTGCCAGCAGTCCCCCCTTCCCCCGGTTGAACGAGCAGTACTTC
-	-	TRBV2	TRBJ1-1	CASRTEVNTEAFF	TGTGCCAGCCGCACGGAAGTGAACACTGAAGCTTTCTTT
-	TRBD2	TRBV2	TRBJ2-5	CASSAGTSRIPQYF	TGTGCCAGCAGCGCCGGGACTAGTCGAATTCCCCAGTACTTC
-	-	TRBV4-1	TRBJ2-2	CASSLRGAGRGRASYTGELFF	TGCGCCAGCAGCCTCCGCGGGGCGGGTAGGGGGAGGGCGTCTTACACCGGGGAGCTGTTTTTT
-	TRBD2	TRBV7-9	TRBJ2-7	CASSPVKSGNSYEQYF	TGTGCCAGCAGCCCGGTAAAAAGCGGGAACTCCTACGAGCAGTACTTC
-	TRBD2	TRBV5-4	TRBJ2-3	CASSMGLAGGDTQYF	TGTGCCAGCAGCATGGGACTAGCGGGAGGTGATACGCAGTATTTT
-	-	TRBV5-8	TRBJ1-1	CASSLGTPGRSNTEAFF	TGTGCCAGCAGCTTGGGGACGCCGGGACGGTCGAACACTGAAGCTTTCTTT
-	TRBD1	TRBV28	TRBJ1-6	CASLPRGDPYNSPLHF	TGTGCCAGCCTCCCCAGGGGGGACCCCTATAATTCACCCCTCCACTTT
-	-	TRBV2	TRBJ2-5	CASELGETQYF	TGTGCCAGCGAGTTAGGGGAGACCCAGTACTTC